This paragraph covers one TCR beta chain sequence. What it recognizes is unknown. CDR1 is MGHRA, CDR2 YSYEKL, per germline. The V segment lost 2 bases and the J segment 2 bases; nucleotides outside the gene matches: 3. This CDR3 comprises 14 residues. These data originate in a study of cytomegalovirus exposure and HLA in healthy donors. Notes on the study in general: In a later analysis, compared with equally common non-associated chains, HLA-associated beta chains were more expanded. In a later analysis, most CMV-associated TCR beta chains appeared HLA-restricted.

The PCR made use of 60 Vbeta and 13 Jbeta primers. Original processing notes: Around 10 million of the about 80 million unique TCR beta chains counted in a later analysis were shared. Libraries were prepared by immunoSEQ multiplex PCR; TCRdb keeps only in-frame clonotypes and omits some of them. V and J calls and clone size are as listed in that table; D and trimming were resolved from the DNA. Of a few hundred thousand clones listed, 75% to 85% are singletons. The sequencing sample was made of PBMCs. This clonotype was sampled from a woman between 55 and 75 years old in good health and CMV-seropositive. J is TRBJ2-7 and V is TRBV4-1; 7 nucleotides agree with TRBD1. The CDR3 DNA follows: TGCGCCAGCAGCCAACCGGGACAGCCCTACGAGCAGTACTTC. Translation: CASSQPGQPYEQYF.